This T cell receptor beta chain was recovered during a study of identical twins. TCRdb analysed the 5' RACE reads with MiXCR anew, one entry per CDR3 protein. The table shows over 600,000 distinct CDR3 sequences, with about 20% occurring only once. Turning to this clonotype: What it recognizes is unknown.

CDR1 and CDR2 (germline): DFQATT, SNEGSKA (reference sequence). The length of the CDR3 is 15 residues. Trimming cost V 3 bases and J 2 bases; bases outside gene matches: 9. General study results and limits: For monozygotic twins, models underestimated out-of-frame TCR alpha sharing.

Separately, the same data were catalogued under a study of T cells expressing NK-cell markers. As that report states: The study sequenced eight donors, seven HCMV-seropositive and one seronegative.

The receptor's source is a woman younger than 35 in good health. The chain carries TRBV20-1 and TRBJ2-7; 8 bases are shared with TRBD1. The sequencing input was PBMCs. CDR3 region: CSARGYVDRAYEQYF. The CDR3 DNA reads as TGCAGTGCTAGGGGCTATGTGGACAGGGCCTACGAGCAGTACTTC.